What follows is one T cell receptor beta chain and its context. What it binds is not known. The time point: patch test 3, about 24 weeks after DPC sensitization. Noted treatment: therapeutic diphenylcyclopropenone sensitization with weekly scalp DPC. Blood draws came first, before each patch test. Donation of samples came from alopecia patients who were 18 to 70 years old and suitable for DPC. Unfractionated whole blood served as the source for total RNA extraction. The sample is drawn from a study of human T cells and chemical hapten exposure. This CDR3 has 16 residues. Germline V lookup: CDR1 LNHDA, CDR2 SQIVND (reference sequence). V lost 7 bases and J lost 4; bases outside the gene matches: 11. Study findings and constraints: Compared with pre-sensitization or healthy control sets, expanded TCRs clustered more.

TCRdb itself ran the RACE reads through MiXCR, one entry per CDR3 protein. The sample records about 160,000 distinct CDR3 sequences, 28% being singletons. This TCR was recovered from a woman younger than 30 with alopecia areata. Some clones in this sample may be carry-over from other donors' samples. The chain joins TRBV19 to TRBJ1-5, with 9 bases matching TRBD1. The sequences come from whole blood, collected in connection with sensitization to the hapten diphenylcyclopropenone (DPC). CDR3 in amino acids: CASTLNTGTGNQPQHF. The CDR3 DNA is TGTGCCAGTACCCTAAATACCGGGACAGGGAATCAGCCCCAGCATTTT. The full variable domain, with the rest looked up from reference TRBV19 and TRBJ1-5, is DGGITQSPKYLFRKEGQNVTLSCEQNLNHDAMYWYRQDPGQGLRLIYYSQIVNDFQKGDIAEGYSVSREKKESFPLTVTSAQKNPTAFYLCASTLNTGTGNQPQHFGDGTRLSIL.